This TCR beta chain was documented in a study of T cell changes during pregnancy in multiple sclerosis (dated by TCRdb to the late 2010s). A note on the overall study: Changes in the T cell repertoire over the course of pregnancy were examined in this study in women with multiple sclerosis.

About this clone: Its antigen is not yet known. Base qualities are missing; no much larger clone stands one base away.

Library preparation used the immunoSEQ multiplex PCR assay. TCRdb limited this immuneACCESS table to in-frame rearrangements with V and J called. A share of clones is missing; checked studies link under half to unresolved V genes, and the rest is unexplained. This sample gives tens of thousands of clones in total; about 92% of them show up just once. The top ten clones comprise less than 2% of the sample. CDR1 and CDR2 are drawn from the germline V gene: SGHTA, FQGTGA. CDR3 length: 16 amino acids, cysteine to phenylalanine. Kept here is only the CDR3 DNA, which spans 48 bases and is read in frame from base 1. For this chain, trimming is 6 bases at the V end and 8 bases at the J end, and the number of junction bases without a gene match is 15.

The rearranged segments are TRBV7-3 and TRBJ2-2, with 7 bases aligning to TRBD1. The clonotype comes from a female donor with multiple sclerosis, enrolled in a pregnancy study. This specimen was peripheral blood, taken after pregnancy. Read as DNA, the sequence is TGTGCCAGCAGTCACTATTCTAGGGGGCAGTCGGGGGAGCTGTTTTTT. Its product reads: CASSHYSRGQSGELFF.